The 29 T cell receptor beta chains below were found in one sample sequenced in a study of OX40 agonist ivuxolimab in advanced cancers. Measured with immunoSEQ multiplex PCR; TCRdb has only the in-frame clones, and not every one. The sample contains 55,000 to 70,000 clones, approximately 90% of which appear only once. The specimen comprised CD4+ or CD8+ T cells sorted from blood, sampled in a trial of the OX40 agonist ivuxolimab. These receptors came from an adult with an advanced solid tumor such as melanoma, head and neck, liver or kidney cancer.

The genes are TRBV6-5 and TRBJ1-2; 11 bases line up with TRBD1. Unmatched junction bases numbered 0, after V lost 5 bases and J lost 4 bases. The CDR3 totals 13 residues. Germline V gene data show CDR1 as MNHEY and CDR2 as SVGAGI. CDR3 loop: CASSGTGGYGYTF. The CDR3, as DNA: TGTGCCAGCAGTGGGACAGGGGGCTATGGCTACACCTTC.

The chain employs TRBV5-1 and TRBJ1-5; 10 bases fit TRBD1. The length of the CDR3 is 15 residues. The germline gives CDR1 SGHRS, CDR2 YFSETQ. The trim removed 4 bases at V and 4 bases at J, leaving 5 bases unmatched. The CDR3 coding sequence is TGCGCCAGCAGCCTGGGACAGGGGAAAAATCAGCCCCAGCATTTT. It encodes CASSLGQGKNQPQHF.

The chain couples TRBV18 to TRBJ1-1; tentatively, D is TRBD1 (5 bases). The germline V gene has CDR1 KGHSH and CDR2 LQKENI. The CDR3 sequence is 13 residues long. Trimming pared 5 bases from V and 4 bases from J, leaving 11 bases between. CDR3 residues: CASSNAGGTEAFF. The DNA for the CDR3 is TGTGCCAGCTCAAATGCCGGGGGCACTGAAGCTTTCTTT.

The CDR3 is CSVEWSTMRGLRYGYTF. DNA of the CDR3: TGCAGCGTTGAGTGGTCCACAATGAGGGGTCTACGCTATGGCTACACCTTC. The chain is built from TRBV29-1 and TRBJ1-2; a weak D match, TRBD1 (5 bases). The V and J ends lost 3 bases and 4 bases respectively, with 24 bases between them. The CDR3 runs to 17 residues. CDR1 is SQVTM and CDR2 is ANQGSEA in the germline V gene.

In this sample, this clone turned up a few times. The V call is TRBV18, the J call TRBJ1-6; D is unresolved. Germline-derived CDR1 and CDR2 are KGHSH and LQKENI. The CDR3 has 11 residues. V dropped 5 bases and J dropped 7 bases, with 3 bases sitting between them. CDR3 residues: CASSGNSPLHF. The CDR3 coding sequence is TGTGCCAGCTCAGGGAATTCACCCCTCCACTTT.

The chain recombines TRBV5-4 with TRBJ2-5; D is ambiguous. CDR3 length: 12 amino acids. Germline V lookup: CDR1 SGHNT, CDR2 YYREEE (reference sequence). V was pared by 4 bases and J by 4 bases, with 8 bases between. The DNA for the CDR3 is TGTGCCAGCAGCGACCCCGGAGAGACCCAGTACTTC. Its translation is CASSDPGETQYF.

This clone was seen only once. The rearrangement links TRBV30 to TRBJ1-5, with D possibly matching TRBD1 (5 bases). With 0 bases removed from V and 5 bases from J, the gap between germline ends came to 14 bases. The germline CDR1 and CDR2 sequences are GTSNPN and SVGIG (reference sequence). The CDR3 has 15 residues. Here the CDR3 reads CAWSVWGRGDQPQHF. For the CDR3, the DNA is TGTGCCTGGAGTGTATGGGGTCGAGGGGATCAGCCCCAGCATTTT. Full variable domain (rest looked up from reference TRBV30 and TRBJ1-5): SQTIHQWPATLVQPVGSPLSLECTVEGTSNPNLYWYRQAAGRGLQLLFYSVGIGQISSEVPQNLSASRPQDRQFILSSKKLLLSDSGFYLCAWSVWGRGDQPQHFGDGTRLSIL.

The chain combines TRBV6-5 with TRBJ2-1, with 14 bases that match TRBD2. CDR1 and CDR2 (germline): MNHEY, SVGAGI. The CDR3 length is 15 residues. V trimming: 5 bases; J trimming: 4 bases; junction bases outside the gene matches: 1. CDR3 sequence reads: CASSGTSGGYNEQFF. DNA of the CDR3: TGTGCCAGCAGTGGGACTAGCGGGGGATACAATGAGCAGTTCTTC.

The V and J genes are TRBV4-1 and TRBJ2-3; D may be TRBD1 (6 bases). The germline V gene has CDR1 MGHRA and CDR2 YSYEKL. This CDR3 has 17 amino acids. V was clipped by 0 bases and J by 1 base, with 14 bases between them. In DNA, the CDR3 is TGCGCCAGCAGCCAAGACCCCCCCGAGGGGGGCACAGATACGCAGTATTTT. It is translated as CASSQDPPEGGTDTQYF.

The chain uses TRBV4-1 and TRBJ2-7, with unresolved D. CDR1 is MGHRA and CDR2 is YSYEKL in the germline V gene. The CDR3 totals 13 residues. Trimming pared 4 bases from V and 6 bases from J, leaving 13 bases between. This CDR3 is CASSRAGVGEQYF. In DNA, the CDR3 is TGCGCCAGCAGCCGAGCCGGAGTCGGCGAGCAGTACTTC.

The chain carries TRBV14 and TRBJ1-2, with 7 bases aligning to TRBD1. With V trimmed by 0 bases and J by 7 bases, 8 bases remained unmatched. The CDR3 sequence is 15 residues long. Germline assignment: CDR1 SGHDN and CDR2 FVKESK. This chain's CDR3 is CASSQDWDSRSGYTF. In nucleotides, the CDR3 is TGTGCCAGCAGCCAAGACTGGGACAGCCGTTCTGGCTACACCTTC.

This sequence joins TRBV5-1 and TRBJ1-2; TRBD1 might be the D (5 bases). This CDR3 has 15 residues. Trimming stripped 5 bases from V and 4 bases from J, with 18 bases between. CDR1 and CDR2 (germline): SGHRS, YFSETQ. The CDR3 nucleotides read TGCGCCAGCAGGCTTAACCAGGGCCGTGGCTATGGCTACACCTTC. It encodes CASRLNQGRGYGYTF.

The V and J genes are TRBV6-1 and TRBJ2-7, with D unresolved. This CDR3 is 15 amino acids long. The V and J ends lost 2 bases and 6 bases respectively, with 17 bases between them. Germline lookup yields CDR1 MNHNS and CDR2 SASEGT. The CDR3 loop reads CASSEKARQVPEQYF. CDR3 bases: TGTGCCAGCAGTGAAAAAGCCCGGCAGGTCCCCGAGCAGTACTTC.

The rearrangement links TRBV2 to TRBJ1-3, with a weak D call TRBD1 (6 bases). CDR3 length equals 16 residues. Germline CDR1 is SNHLY and CDR2 is FYNNEI. Deletions cut 8 bases from V and 0 bases from J, with 17 bases between. The CDR3 loop reads CASPDGGRDSGNTIYF. The CDR3 DNA sequence: TGTGCCAGCCCCGACGGGGGCAGGGACTCTGGAAACACCATATATTTT.

V and J are TRBV19 and TRBJ1-3; D might be TRBD1 (5 bases). Trimming removed 5 bases at V and 3 bases at J, with 14 bases between. The CDR3 sequence is 15 residues long. Germline lookup yields CDR1 LNHDA and CDR2 SQIVND (reference sequence). CDR3 sequence: CASSSPLGHGNTIYF. The CDR3 DNA follows: TGTGCCAGTAGTTCCCCCCTGGGGCATGGAAACACCATATATTTT.

The V gene is TRBV2, the J gene TRBJ1-2; D gene uncertain. Germline V gives CDR1 SNHLY, CDR2 FYNNEI. The CDR3 is made up of 13 amino acids. V was clipped by 3 bases and J by 2 bases, with 7 bases between them. The CDR3 region is CASSEELNYGYTF. The DNA for the CDR3 is TGTGCCAGCAGTGAGGAACTGAACTATGGCTACACCTTC.

The V call is TRBV5-1, the J call TRBJ2-6; D is tentatively TRBD1 or TRBD2 (5 bases each). The V end was cut by 5 bases, the J end by 0 bases, with 9 bases between. The CDR3 runs 15 residues. Germline loops: CDR1 SGHRS, CDR2 YFSETQ. As DNA, the CDR3 is TGCGCCAGCAGTAATGGGGGCTCTGGGGCCAACGTCCTGACTTTC. It is translated as CASSNGGSGANVLTF.

This chain joins TRBV19 and TRBJ2-5, with TRBD1 matching over 9 bases. CDR1 and CDR2 (germline): LNHDA, SQIVND (reference sequence). V was pared by 4 bases and J by 3 bases, with 9 bases of the junction left unmatched. The CDR3 is made up of 16 amino acids. The CDR3 nucleotides are TGTGCCAGTAGTACCCGACCCGGGACAGGGAAAGAGACCCAGTACTTC. Its translation: CASSTRPGTGKETQYF.

The chain is built from TRBV10-3 and TRBJ1-2, with D possibly being TRBD1 (6 bases). This CDR3 contains 13 residues. Germline V CDR1 and CDR2: ENHRY, SYGVKD. The V end lost 6 bases, the J end lost 4 bases, and 12 bases lay between the germline ends. CDR3 residues: CAIRSGTIYGYTF. In DNA, the CDR3 is TGTGCCATCAGATCCGGGACAATCTATGGCTACACCTTC.

This chain connects TRBV7-2 to TRBJ1-2; D is possibly TRBD1 (6 bases). Germline CDR1 SGHTA, CDR2 FQGNSA. V was shortened by 1 base and J by 4 bases, with 13 bases between the two germline ends. This CDR3 has 15 residues. The CDR3 protein is CASSLEIRGGYGYTF. DNA for the CDR3: TGTGCCAGCAGCTTAGAAATCAGGGGTGGCTATGGCTACACCTTC.

The rearrangement uses TRBV14 and TRBJ1-1, with D unclear. This CDR3 has 15 residues. With 5 bases removed from V and 1 base from J, the gap between germline ends came to 14 bases. CDR1 SGHDN and CDR2 FVKESK come from the germline V gene. This chain's CDR3 is CASSFKGWGNTEAFF. CDR3 in DNA: TGTGCCAGCAGCTTTAAAGGGTGGGGGAACACTGAAGCTTTCTTT.

This rearrangement joins TRBV5-6 to TRBJ2-7; TRBD1 agrees at 8 bases. V dropped 4 bases and J dropped 5; count of bases not matched to a gene: 5. This CDR3 contains 13 residues. Germline loops: CDR1 SGHDT, CDR2 YYEEEE. The CDR3 DNA reads as TGTGCCAGCAGCCTGACAGGGGCGGACGAGCAGTACTTC. As protein: CASSLTGADEQYF.

The chain links TRBV2 to TRBJ2-7; D is unclear. This CDR3 region has 12 residues. The V and J ends lost 7 bases and 4 bases respectively, with 11 bases between them. CDR1 SNHLY and CDR2 FYNNEI come from the germline V gene. This CDR3 is CASNLETYEQYF. The CDR3 DNA is TGTGCCAGCAATCTGGAAACTTACGAGCAGTACTTC.

This clone has a single count. This sequence joins TRBV6-1 and TRBJ2-5, with 7 bases matching TRBD2. The J segment lost 3 bases and the V segment lost 4 bases, leaving 8 bases of the junction unmatched. CDR1 and CDR2 from the germline V gene are MNHNS and SASEGT. The CDR3 totals 15 residues. The CDR3 here is CASSVAGLRKETQYF. As DNA, the CDR3 is TGTGCCAGCAGTGTGGCGGGACTACGAAAAGAGACCCAGTACTTC.

This rearrangement joins TRBV2 to TRBJ2-1; D unclear. The V end was cut by 4 bases, the J end by 0 bases, with 7 bases between. The CDR3 consists of 14 residues. Germline V gives CDR1 SNHLY, CDR2 FYNNEI. The CDR3 sequence: CASSGSTSYNEQFF. Written as DNA, the CDR3 is TGTGCCAGCAGTGGGTCCACCTCCTACAATGAGCAGTTCTTC.

The chain links TRBV2 to TRBJ1-3, with D unclear. CDR3 length: 17 residues. Germline lookup yields CDR1 SNHLY and CDR2 FYNNEI. Between the trimmed V and J ends, which lost 6 bases and 0 bases, there was a span of 18 bases. CDR3 loop: CASRPGSTLNSGNTIYF. The CDR3 region has the DNA TGTGCCAGCAGACCCGGGTCCACCTTAAACTCTGGAAACACCATATATTTT.

This clone showed up just once. V usage is TRBV6-5 and J usage is TRBJ2-1, with 8 bases fitting TRBD1. This CDR3 is built from 13 residues. The V and J ends lost 6 bases and 6 bases, in that order; junction bases with no gene match: 4. Germline lookup yields CDR1 MNHEY and CDR2 SVGAGI. This CDR3 reads CASRLDRVNEQFF. CDR3 DNA sequence: TGTGCCAGCAGACTGGACAGGGTCAATGAGCAGTTCTTC.

The J gene is TRBJ2-2, the V gene TRBV30; weak D call: TRBD1 (5 bases). V was trimmed by 2 bases and J by 0 bases, leaving 10 bases between them. This CDR3 is built from 15 residues. Per the germline V gene, CDR1 is GTSNPN and CDR2 is SVGIG (reference sequence). The CDR3 sequence: CAWSRTNANTGELFF. CDR3 DNA: TGTGCCTGGAGTAGGACAAACGCGAACACCGGGGAGCTGTTTTTT.

The rearrangement links TRBV18 to TRBJ1-4; D remains unclear. Germline assignment: CDR1 KGHSH and CDR2 LQKENI. Trimming left V 2 bases short and J 3 bases short, with 10 bases between. CDR3 length: 15 residues. CDR3 DNA sequence: TGTGCCAGCTCACCAGGGAAGGGAGCTAATGAAAAACTGTTTTTT. It is translated as CASSPGKGANEKLFF.